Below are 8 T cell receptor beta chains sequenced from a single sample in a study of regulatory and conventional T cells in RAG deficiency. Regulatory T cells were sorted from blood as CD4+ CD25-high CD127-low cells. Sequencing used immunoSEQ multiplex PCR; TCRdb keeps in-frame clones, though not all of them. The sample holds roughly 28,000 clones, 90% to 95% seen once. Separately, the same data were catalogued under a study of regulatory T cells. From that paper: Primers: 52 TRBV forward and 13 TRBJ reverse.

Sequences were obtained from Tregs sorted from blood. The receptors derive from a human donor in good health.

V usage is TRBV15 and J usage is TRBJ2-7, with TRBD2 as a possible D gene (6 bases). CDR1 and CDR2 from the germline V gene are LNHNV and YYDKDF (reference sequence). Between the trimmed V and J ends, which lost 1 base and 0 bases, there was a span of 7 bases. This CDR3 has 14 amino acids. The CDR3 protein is CATSRVGGSYEQYF. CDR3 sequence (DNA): TGTGCCACCAGCAGAGTGGGGGGCTCCTACGAGCAGTACTTC. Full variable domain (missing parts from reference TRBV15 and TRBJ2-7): DAMVIQNPRYQVTQFGKPVTLSCSQTLNHNVMYWYQQKSSQAPKLLFHYYDKDFNNEADTPDNFQSRRPNTSFCFLDIRSPGLGDTAMYLCATSRVGGSYEQYFGPGTRLTVT.

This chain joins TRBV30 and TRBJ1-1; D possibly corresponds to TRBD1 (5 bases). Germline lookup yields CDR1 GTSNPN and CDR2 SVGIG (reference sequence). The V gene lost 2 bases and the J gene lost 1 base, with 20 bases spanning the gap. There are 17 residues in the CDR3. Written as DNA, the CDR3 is TGTGCCTGGAGTCCCAGGGTCCTAGGTGGTAGGAACACTGAAGCTTTCTTT. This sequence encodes CAWSPRVLGGRNTEAFF.

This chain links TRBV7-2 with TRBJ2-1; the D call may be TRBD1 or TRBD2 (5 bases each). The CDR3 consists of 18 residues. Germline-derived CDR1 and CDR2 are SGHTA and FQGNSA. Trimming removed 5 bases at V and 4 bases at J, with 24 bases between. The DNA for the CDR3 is TGTGCCAGCAGCGCTAGAGGGACGCGGATTTCAATTTACAATGAGCAGTTCTTC. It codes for CASSARGTRISIYNEQFF.

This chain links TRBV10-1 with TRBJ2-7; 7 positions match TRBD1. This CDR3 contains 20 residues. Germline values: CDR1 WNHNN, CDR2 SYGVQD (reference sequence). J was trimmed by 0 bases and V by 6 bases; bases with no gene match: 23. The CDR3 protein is CASRSRVRDTGVEVSYEQYF. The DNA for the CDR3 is TGCGCCAGCAGGTCCCGAGTAAGAGATACAGGGGTCGAAGTCTCCTACGAGCAGTACTTC.

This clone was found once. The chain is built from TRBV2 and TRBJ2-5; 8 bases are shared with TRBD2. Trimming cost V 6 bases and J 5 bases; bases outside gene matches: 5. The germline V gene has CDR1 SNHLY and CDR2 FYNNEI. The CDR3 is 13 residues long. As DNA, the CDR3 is TGTGCCAGCAGCTTCGGGGGGGCCGAGACCCAGTACTTC. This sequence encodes CASSFGGAETQYF.

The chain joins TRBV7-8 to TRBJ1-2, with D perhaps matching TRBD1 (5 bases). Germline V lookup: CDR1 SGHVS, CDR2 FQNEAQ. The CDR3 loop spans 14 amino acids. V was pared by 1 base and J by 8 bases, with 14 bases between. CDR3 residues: CASSLGAGGKGYTF. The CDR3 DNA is TGTGCCAGCAGCTTAGGGGCCGGGGGAAAAGGCTACACCTTC. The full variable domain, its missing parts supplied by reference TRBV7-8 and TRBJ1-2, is GAGVSQSPRYKVAKRGQDVALRCDPISGHVSLFWYQQALGQGPEFLTYFQNEAQLDKSGLPSDRFFAERPEGSVSTLKIQRTQQEDSAVYLCASSLGAGGKGYTFGSGTRLTVV.

The CDR3 DNA reads TGTGCCAGCAGCGTAGGCCTCCGGGGGCCCATTCTCTCTGGAAACACCATATATTTT. As protein: CASSVGLRGPILSGNTIYF. V and J are TRBV9 and TRBJ1-3, with D perhaps TRBD1 (6 bases). V lost 0 bases and J 0 bases, leaving 19 bases between the germline ends. The germline gives CDR1 SGDLS, CDR2 YYNGEE. This CDR3 region has 19 residues.

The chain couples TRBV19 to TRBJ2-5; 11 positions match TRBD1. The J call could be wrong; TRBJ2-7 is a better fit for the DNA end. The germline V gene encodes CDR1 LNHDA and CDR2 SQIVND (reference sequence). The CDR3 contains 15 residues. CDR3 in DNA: TGTGCCAGTAGTTCCTGGACAGGGGGCAACTACGAGCAGTACTTC. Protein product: CASSSWTGGNYEQYF.